The rows below give T cell receptor beta chains drawn from one sample of a study of shared clonotypes between healthy human individuals. Sequencing used immunoSEQ multiplex PCR; TCRdb keeps in-frame clones, though not all of them. The table includes 2.5 million or so clones, around nine tenths detected once. The sample was naive CD4+ T cells sorted from blood. Every receptor here comes from a man between 18 and 29 years old in good health. CDR3s include the opening cysteine and the closing phenylalanine or tryptophan. A D gene is named only where the DNA matches it firmly. Some rows have no size entry. The others give once, few or many, or a class for an expanded clone.

CDR3	DNA	V	D	size	J
CAWATYYSYEQYF	TGTGCCTGGGCCACATATTACTCCTACGAGCAGTACTTC	TRBV30	NA	NA	TRBJ2-7
CASSQGGQGYSYEQYF	TGCGCCAGCAGCCAGGGAGGACAGGGTTATTCCTACGAGCAGTACTTC	TRBV4-1	TRBD1	NA	TRBJ2-7
CASSQDRGLAGGSQAKNIQYF	TGCGCCAGCAGCCAAGACCGGGGACTAGCGGGAGGGAGCCAGGCCAAAAACATTCAGTACTTC	TRBV4-1	TRBD2	once	TRBJ2-4
CAISAGGSGYTF	TGTGCCATCAGCGCAGGGGGCTCTGGCTACACCTTC	TRBV10-3	TRBD1	NA	TRBJ1-2
CAWSVKGYEQYF	TGTGCCTGGAGTGTAAAGGGCTACGAGCAGTACTTC	TRBV30	NA	NA	TRBJ2-7
CASRGDGGSNQPQHF	TGTGCCAGCAGAGGAGATGGGGGGTCAAATCAGCCCCAGCATTTT	TRBV2	NA	NA	TRBJ1-5
CASSSPGLGGTDTQYF	TGTGCCAGCAGTTCCCCGGGACTAGGGGGCACAGATACGCAGTATTTT	TRBV6-6	TRBD2	NA	TRBJ2-3
CASSRDRGYEQYF	TGTGCCAGCTCAAGGGACAGGGGGTACGAGCAGTACTTC	TRBV18	TRBD1	NA	TRBJ2-7
CASSAGSPPETQYF	TGTGCCAGCAGCGCTGGGTCTCCCCCAGAGACCCAGTACTTC	TRBV9	NA	NA	TRBJ2-5
CASNRAGSETQYF	TGTGCCAGCAACAGGGCGGGCAGCGAGACCCAGTACTTC	TRBV6-5	NA	NA	TRBJ2-5
CASSGTGLWDEQFF	TGTGCCAGCAGCGGGACGGGACTTTGGGATGAGCAGTTCTTC	TRBV5-6	NA	once	TRBJ2-1
CASSPGGGSYEQYF	TGTGCCAGCTCACCAGGAGGGGGCAGCTACGAGCAGTACTTC	TRBV18	NA	NA	TRBJ2-7
CASRADNSYEQYF	TGTGCCAGCAGGGCAGACAACTCCTACGAGCAGTACTTC	TRBV6-5	NA	once	TRBJ2-7
CASSQGETQYF	TGTGCCAGCAGCCAGGGCGAGACCCAGTACTTC	TRBV11-2	NA	NA	TRBJ2-5
CAWSVGFETEAFF	TGTGCCTGGAGTGTCGGTTTCGAGACTGAAGCTTTCTTT	TRBV30	NA	NA	TRBJ1-1
CASSKGLAGDPYEQYF	TGTGCCAGCAGTAAAGGACTAGCGGGAGATCCATACGAGCAGTACTTC	TRBV6-1	TRBD2	NA	TRBJ2-7
CASSPWGRNTEAFF	TGTGCCAGCAGCCCTTGGGGAAGGAACACTGAAGCTTTCTTT	TRBV2	NA	NA	TRBJ1-1
CASSGASGEKLFF	TGTGCCAGCAGCGGAGCTTCCGGGGAAAAACTGTTTTTT	TRBV9	NA	NA	TRBJ1-4
CASSLMGAGNQPQHF	TGTGCCAGCAGCTTGATGGGGGCGGGCAATCAGCCCCAGCATTTT	TRBV5-4	NA	NA	TRBJ1-5
CASSYGDRWETQYF	TGTGCCAGCAGTTATGGAGACCGGTGGGAGACCCAGTACTTC	TRBV6-5	NA	NA	TRBJ2-5
CASSSTDRATGELFF	TGCGCCAGCAGCTCAACGGACAGGGCCACCGGGGAGCTGTTTTTT	TRBV5-1	TRBD1	NA	TRBJ2-2
CASSVSTGAGYNEQFF	TGTGCCAGCAGCGTATCGACTGGGGCGGGGTACAATGAGCAGTTCTTC	TRBV9	NA	NA	TRBJ2-1
CSVATYYGYTF	TGCAGCGTTGCCACATACTATGGCTACACCTTC	TRBV29-1	NA	NA	TRBJ1-2
CAISGGGGEQYF	TGTGCCATCAGTGGGGGGGGTGGCGAGCAGTACTTC	TRBV10-3	TRBD2	NA	TRBJ2-7
CASSQTKNTEAFF	TGCGCCAGCAGCCAAACAAAAAACACTGAAGCTTTCTTT	TRBV5-1	NA	NA	TRBJ1-1
CAISDYTGEKLFF	TGTGCCATCAGTGACTACACAGGGGAAAAACTGTTTTTT	TRBV10-3	NA	NA	TRBJ1-4
CASSLAGTGGGKTQYF	TGTGCCAGCAGTTTAGCCGGGACAGGGGGCGGGAAGACCCAGTACTTC	TRBV5-6	TRBD1	NA	TRBJ2-5
CASSFEMNYGYTF	TGTGCCAGCAGTTTCGAAATGAACTATGGCTACACCTTC	TRBV9	NA	once	TRBJ1-2
CASSLDSVQETQYF	TGCGCCAGCAGCTTGGACTCGGTCCAAGAGACCCAGTACTTC	TRBV5-1	NA	NA	TRBJ2-5
CAIEGGRGMGTEAFF	TGTGCCATCGAGGGGGGCAGGGGAATGGGCACTGAAGCTTTCTTT	TRBV10-3	NA	NA	TRBJ1-1
CASSPRTGNTGELFF	TGTGCCAGCAGCCCCCGGACGGGGAACACCGGGGAGCTGTTTTTT	TRBV7-2	NA	NA	TRBJ2-2
CASTGTAINQPQHF	TGTGCCAGTACCGGGACAGCTATCAATCAGCCCCAGCATTTT	TRBV28	TRBD1	NA	TRBJ1-5
CASSSRQPNNEQFF	TGTGCCAGCAGCTCTCGACAGCCCAACAATGAGCAGTTCTTC	TRBV11-1	NA	NA	TRBJ2-1
CASSLSGQGGYQPQHF	TGTGCCAGCAGCCTATCTGGACAGGGTGGGTATCAGCCCCAGCATTTT	TRBV28	TRBD1	NA	TRBJ1-5
CASSSGGNTEAFF	TGTGCCAGCAGTTCCGGCGGGAACACTGAAGCTTTCTTT	TRBV27	NA	few	TRBJ1-1
CAIRLDSVSYEQYF	TGTGCCATCAGGCTGGACAGTGTCTCCTACGAGCAGTACTTC	TRBV10-3	NA	NA	TRBJ2-7
CASSLGPDGELFF	TGTGCCAGCAGCTTAGGGCCTGACGGGGAGCTGTTTTTT	TRBV9	NA	NA	TRBJ2-2
CASSYSLLDTGELFF	TGTGCCAGCAGTTACTCTCTCTTGGACACCGGGGAGCTGTTTTTT	TRBV6-6	NA	NA	TRBJ2-2
CASTIAGGPSVWYNEQFF	TGTGCCAGTACTATAGCGGGAGGGCCTAGTGTTTGGTACAATGAGCAGTTCTTC	TRBV27	TRBD2	NA	TRBJ2-1
CASSEQGAYQPQHF	TGTGCCAGCAGTGAACAGGGGGCCTATCAGCCCCAGCATTTT	TRBV6-1	TRBD1	few	TRBJ1-5
CASSKSSRSTDTQYF	TGTGCCAGTAGTAAATCTAGCCGAAGCACAGATACGCAGTATTTT	TRBV19	NA	NA	TRBJ2-3
CASSSGTDNSPLHF	TGTGCCAGCAGCTCGGGGACAGACAATTCACCCCTCCACTTT	TRBV5-4	TRBD1	few	TRBJ1-6
CASSITGGRATGELFF	TGTGCCAGTAGTATTACAGGCGGGAGGGCCACCGGGGAGCTGTTTTTT	TRBV19	TRBD2	NA	TRBJ2-2
CASGLGPQGAGYGYTF	TGTGCTAGTGGTTTGGGGCCTCAGGGGGCGGGCTATGGCTACACCTTC	TRBV12-5	TRBD1	NA	TRBJ1-2
CASSSDSGNTIYF	TGTGCCAGCAGCTCTGATTCTGGAAACACCATATATTTT	TRBV7-9	NA	NA	TRBJ1-3
CASSSYTGPSTEAFF	TGCGCCAGCAGCTCATATACAGGTCCGAGCACTGAAGCTTTCTTT	TRBV5-1	NA	NA	TRBJ1-1
CASRAGQGSNQPQHF	TGTGCCAGCAGAGCGGGACAGGGAAGCAATCAGCCCCAGCATTTT	TRBV2	TRBD1	NA	TRBJ1-5